Following are 5 T cell receptor beta chains from one sample sequenced in a study of blood T cells in healthy people across ages (dated by TCRdb to 2014 to 2015). Library preparation used 5' RACE. Sequenced on an Illumina HiSeq 2500. The second PCR ran for roughly 7 to 12 cycles and used a J-beta primer mix along with a sample-barcoded 5' primer. The public sequencing data were trimmed at Q25 with fastp and processed into clonotypes with MiXCR by TCRdb, which kept only in-frame beta chains. Identical CDR3 protein sequences are pooled into one entry, listed with their most common genes and DNA. The sample table holds just over 800,000 distinct CDR3 sequences, of which around 62% were seen once. Jointly, the top ten make up about 30% of the sample. Material for sequencing was blood. These receptors all stem from a man younger than 40 in good health.

The chain has TRBV18 and TRBJ1-4; a possible D gene is TRBD1 (5 bases). V gave up 6 bases and J gave up 8 bases, with 19 bases separating them. There are 15 residues in the CDR3. The V gene's germline CDR1 is KGHSH and CDR2 LQKENI. The CDR3, as DNA: TGTGCCAGCTCCCAGATGGGGCTGCTGGACGAAAAACTGTTTTTT. This translates into CASSQMGLLDEKLFF.

CDR3 bases: TGTGCCAGCGGGGGGGCGTCCACAGTCAATGAGCAGTTCTTC. It encodes CASGGASTVNEQFF. The rearrangement links TRBV2 to TRBJ2-1, with a weak D call TRBD2 (7 bases). Trimming removed 8 bases at V and 6 bases at J, with 17 bases between. In germline, CDR1 is SNHLY, CDR2 FYNNEI. The CDR3 runs 14 residues.

V is TRBV9 and J is TRBJ2-5, with 9 nucleotides matching TRBD1. The germline CDR1 and CDR2 sequences are SGDLS and YYNGEE. The CDR3 sequence is 15 residues long. Trimming at V came to 4 bases and at J to 5 bases, leaving 9 bases not matched to a gene. In DNA form, the CDR3 reads TGTGCCAGCAGCTTGCGACAGGGGGTTGGGGAGACCCAGTACTTC. Translated, it gives CASSLRQGVGETQYF.

The V and J genes are TRBV14 and TRBJ1-2; D remains ambiguous. V lost 0 bases, J lost 4 bases, and 15 bases lay in between. The germline gives CDR1 SGHDN, CDR2 FVKESK. The CDR3 runs to 16 residues. CDR3 region: CASSQEETEVFYGYTF. CDR3 in DNA: TGTGCCAGCAGCCAAGAGGAAACCGAAGTTTTCTATGGCTACACCTTC.

This chain uses TRBV20-1 with TRBJ1-2; D uncertain. The CDR3 totals 13 residues. Between the trimmed V and J ends, which lost 6 bases and 2 bases, there was a span of 13 bases. Germline assignment: CDR1 DFQATT and CDR2 SNEGSKA (reference sequence). The CDR3 loop is CSASSRANYGYTF. CDR3 coding DNA: TGCAGTGCCTCGTCAAGGGCGAACTATGGCTACACCTTC.